Listed below are T cell receptor beta chains from one sample, sequenced in a study of response to subunit inactivated influenza vaccine. TCRdb passed the RT-PCR reads through MiXCR, listing each CDR3 protein once. The data show about 180,000 distinct CDR3 sequences, around 9% seen once. The sample was non-naive T cells sorted from PBMCs, taken on the day of vaccination. The receptors shown here come from a man aged 50-60 years who received an inactivated influenza vaccine. CDR3s include the opening cysteine and the closing phenylalanine or tryptophan. A D gene is named only where the DNA matches it firmly. Clone size is not always given. Where it is, it says once, few, many or a class for expanded clones.

cdr3_nt cdr3_aa clone_size v_call d_call j_call
TGCAGTGCCTCACTAGCGGGAAACTCCTACGAGCAGTACTTC CSASLAGNSYEQYF few TRBV20-1 TRBD2 TRBJ2-7
TGTGCCAGCAGTTCAACAGGGAAGGGGCATGAAAAACTGTTTTTT CASSSTGKGHEKLFF . TRBV27 . TRBJ1-4
TGTGCCAGCAAAACAGGAGGCTCTGGGGCCAACGTCCTGACTTTC CASKTGGSGANVLTF many TRBV6-2/TRBV6-3 . TRBJ2-6
TGTGCCAGCAGCTTAGATGGAATAGGGCAGACAGGTGGCTATGGCTACACCTTC CASSLDGIGQTGGYGYTF many TRBV11-2 . TRBJ1-2
TGTGCCAGTAGTTCCCGGACAGGGGGCAACACCGGGGAGCTGTTTTTT CASSSRTGGNTGELFF . TRBV19 TRBD1 TRBJ2-2
TGCAGCGTTTCGACAGGTACAGGAGAGACCCAGTACTTC CSVSTGTGETQYF . TRBV29-1 . TRBJ2-5
TGTGCCAGCAGCTTATCCCATAGCGGGAACACTGAGCAGTACTTC CASSLSHSGNTEQYF . TRBV7-2 TRBD2 TRBJ2-7
TGTGCCTGGAGTGTGGTAGGAACAAGTCAAGAGACCCAGTACTTC CAWSVVGTSQETQYF . TRBV30 . TRBJ2-5
TGTGCCAGCCGCTTCGGGGGGCAGGGTCTTCAGCCCCAGCATTTT CASRFGGQGLQPQHF few TRBV12-3/TRBV12-4 . TRBJ1-5
TGTGCCAGCAGCTCCGTCGTTTTGGGGTCTGGGGCCAACGTCCTGACTTTC CASSSVVLGSGANVLTF many TRBV7-8 . TRBJ2-6
TGTGCCAGCAGCTCAACTTGGGGGGAGCAGTACTTC CASSSTWGEQYF . TRBV11-2 . TRBJ2-7
TGTGCCAGCAGCCCACGACCGGAAAAACTGTTTTTT CASSPRPEKLFF . TRBV7-9 . TRBJ1-4
TGCAGTGCTGGTCGGGACACCACCTACGAGCAGTACTTC CSAGRDTTYEQYF few TRBV20-1 . TRBJ2-7
TGTGCCAGCCGCCATCTCAGGTCCTACGAGCAGTACTTC CASRHLRSYEQYF few TRBV11-2 . TRBJ2-7
TGTGCCAGCAGAGACCATAGCGGGGAAGAGACCCAGTACTTC CASRDHSGEETQYF few TRBV6-1 TRBD2 TRBJ2-5
TGCAGCGTTGAAGGACAGGGAAGGCGCGAGCAGTACTTC CSVEGQGRREQYF many TRBV29-1 TRBD1 TRBJ2-7
TGTGCCAGCTTACCTCTAGCGGGGTCCACAGATACGCAGTATTTT CASLPLAGSTDTQYF few TRBV2 TRBD2 TRBJ2-3
TGCGCCAGCAGCCCAGGACAGGTGGAGACCCAGTACTTC CASSPGQVETQYF few TRBV5-1 TRBD1 TRBJ2-5
TGCAGTATTACGGCAGACCAAGAGACCCAGTACTTC CSITADQETQYF few TRBV20-1 . TRBJ2-5
TGCAGCGTGTCGGGACAGGGAGTCGAGTACTTC CSVSGQGVEYF few TRBV29-1 TRBD1 TRBJ2-7
TGTGCCACCAGCAGAAGACTAGCGGGAGGTCTTAGGAATGAGCAGTTCTTC CATSRRLAGGLRNEQFF . TRBV15 TRBD2 TRBJ2-1
TGTGCCAGCAGGACAGGGGAGAGCTCACCCCTCCACTTT CASRTGESSPLHF few TRBV6-2/TRBV6-3 TRBD1 TRBJ1-6
TGCGCCAGCAGCCAAGATTTTGTGACACCGACAGCCGAGCAGTACTTC CASSQDFVTPTAEQYF many TRBV4-3 . TRBJ2-7
TGTGCCAGCAGCTTAGATTCTTGGCCTGAGCAGTTCTTC CASSLDSWPEQFF many TRBV11-2 . TRBJ2-1
TGCAGTGCTAGGTTGGCTAGCTACACAGATACGCAGTATTTT CSARLASYTDTQYF . TRBV20-1 . TRBJ2-3
TGTGCCAGCAGTTTATCGCTTAGCTCCTACAATGAGCAGTTCTTC CASSLSLSSYNEQFF . TRBV27 . TRBJ2-1
TGTGCCAGCAGCTCCCAGGGCGGAACTAGCTTCTTC CASSSQGGTSFF . TRBV5-6 . TRBJ2-1